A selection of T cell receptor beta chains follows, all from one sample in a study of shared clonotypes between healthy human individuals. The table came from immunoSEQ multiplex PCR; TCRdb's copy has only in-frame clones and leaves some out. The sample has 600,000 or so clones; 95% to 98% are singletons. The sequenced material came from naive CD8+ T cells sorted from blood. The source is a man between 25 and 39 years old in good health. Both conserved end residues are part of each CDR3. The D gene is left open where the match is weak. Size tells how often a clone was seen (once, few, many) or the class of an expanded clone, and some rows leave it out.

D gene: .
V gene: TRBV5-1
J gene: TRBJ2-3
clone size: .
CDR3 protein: CASSPILTDTQYF
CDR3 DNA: TGCGCCAGCAGCCCTATACTCACAGATACGCAGTATTTT

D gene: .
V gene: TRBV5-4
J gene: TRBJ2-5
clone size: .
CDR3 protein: CASSSSGVVETQYF
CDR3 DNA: TGTGCCAGCAGCTCGTCGGGAGTCGTGGAGACCCAGTACTTC

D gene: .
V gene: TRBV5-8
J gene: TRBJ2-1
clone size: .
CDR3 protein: CASSLGISNEQFF
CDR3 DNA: TGTGCCAGCAGCTTGGGTATTAGTAATGAGCAGTTCTTC

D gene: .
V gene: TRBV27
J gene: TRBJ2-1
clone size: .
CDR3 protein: CASSLLVGGGSPYNEQFF
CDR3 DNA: TGTGCCAGCAGTTTGCTTGTAGGTGGCGGTTCCCCCTACAATGAGCAGTTCTTC

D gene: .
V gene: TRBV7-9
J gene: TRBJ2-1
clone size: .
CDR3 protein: CASTLRRDHYNEQFF
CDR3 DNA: TGTGCCAGCACCCTAAGGCGGGATCACTACAATGAGCAGTTCTTC

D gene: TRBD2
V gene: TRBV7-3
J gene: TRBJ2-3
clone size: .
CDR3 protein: CASSFSGSVTDTQYF
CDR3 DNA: TGTGCCAGCAGCTTTAGCGGGAGTGTCACAGATACGCAGTATTTT

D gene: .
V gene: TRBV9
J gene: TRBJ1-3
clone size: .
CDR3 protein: CASSVAELPNTIYF
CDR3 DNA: TGTGCCAGCAGCGTAGCCGAGTTGCCAAACACCATATATTTT

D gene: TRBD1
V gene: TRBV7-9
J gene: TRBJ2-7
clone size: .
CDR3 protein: CASSLLVGTATYEQYF
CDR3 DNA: TGTGCCAGCAGCTTATTGGTAGGGACAGCCACCTACGAGCAGTACTTC

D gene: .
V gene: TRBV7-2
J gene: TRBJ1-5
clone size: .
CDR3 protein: CASSLPGTGQPQHF
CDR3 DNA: TGTGCCAGCAGCCTTCCCGGGACTGGGCAGCCCCAGCATTTT

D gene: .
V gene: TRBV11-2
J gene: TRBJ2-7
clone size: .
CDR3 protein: CASSSLDTGVLDEQYF
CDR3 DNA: TGTGCCAGCAGCTCACTAGATACCGGAGTCCTTGACGAGCAGTACTTC

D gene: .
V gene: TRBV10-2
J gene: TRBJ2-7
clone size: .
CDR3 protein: CASGGDAVYEQYF
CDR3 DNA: TGCGCCAGTGGCGGGGATGCGGTTTACGAGCAGTACTTC

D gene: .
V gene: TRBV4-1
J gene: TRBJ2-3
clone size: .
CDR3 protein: CASSQDPKGTDTQYF
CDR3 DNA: TGCGCCAGCAGCCAAGACCCTAAAGGCACAGATACGCAGTATTTT

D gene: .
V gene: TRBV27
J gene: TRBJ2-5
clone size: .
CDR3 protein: CASSLGGHLRKETQYF
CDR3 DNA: TGTGCCAGCAGTTTAGGGGGACATCTCAGGAAAGAGACCCAGTACTTC

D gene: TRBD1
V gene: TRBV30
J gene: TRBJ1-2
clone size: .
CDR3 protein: CASPPGQGAISGYTF
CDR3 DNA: TGTGCCTCCCCGCCGGGGCAGGGGGCGATCAGTGGCTACACCTTC

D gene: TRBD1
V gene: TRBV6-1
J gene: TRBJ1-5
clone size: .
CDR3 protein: CASSDPRGTGVVGSNQPQHF
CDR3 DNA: TGTGCCAGCAGTGACCCCCGCGGGACAGGGGTAGTGGGGAGCAATCAGCCCCAGCATTTT

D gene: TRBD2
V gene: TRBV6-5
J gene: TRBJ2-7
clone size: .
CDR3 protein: CASSLLAGGGEQYF
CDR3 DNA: TGTGCCAGCAGCCTACTAGCGGGAGGTGGCGAGCAGTACTTC

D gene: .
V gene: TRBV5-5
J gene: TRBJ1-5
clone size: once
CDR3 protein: CASSLVSAGVAQPQHF
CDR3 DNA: TGTGCCAGCAGCTTGGTGTCGGCAGGGGTGGCTCAGCCCCAGCATTTT

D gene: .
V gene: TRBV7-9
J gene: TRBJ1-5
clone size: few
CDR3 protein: CASSLARTGEGPQHF
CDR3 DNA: TGTGCCAGCAGCTTAGCGCGGACCGGCGAAGGGCCCCAGCATTTT

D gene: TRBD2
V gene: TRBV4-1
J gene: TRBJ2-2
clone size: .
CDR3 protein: CASSHPALPTSGHNTGELFF
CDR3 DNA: TGCGCCAGCAGCCACCCCGCCCTCCCGACTAGCGGGCATAACACCGGGGAGCTGTTTTTT

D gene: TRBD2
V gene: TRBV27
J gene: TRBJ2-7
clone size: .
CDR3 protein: CASSYTSGREQYF
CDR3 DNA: TGTGCCAGCAGTTATACTAGCGGGAGGGAACAGTACTTC

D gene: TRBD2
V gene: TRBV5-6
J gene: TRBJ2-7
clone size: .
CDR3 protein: CASSHRSAGAYEQYF
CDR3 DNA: TGTGCCAGCAGCCACAGGTCGGCGGGGGCCTACGAGCAGTACTTC

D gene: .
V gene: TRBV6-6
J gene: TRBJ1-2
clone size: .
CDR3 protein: CASSYSANYGYTF
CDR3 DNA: TGTGCCAGCAGTTACTCTGCTAACTATGGCTACACCTTC

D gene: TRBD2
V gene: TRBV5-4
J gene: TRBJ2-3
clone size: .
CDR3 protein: CASSLFVGGPPDTQYF
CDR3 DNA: TGTGCCAGCAGCTTGTTCGTGGGAGGGCCCCCAGATACGCAGTATTTT

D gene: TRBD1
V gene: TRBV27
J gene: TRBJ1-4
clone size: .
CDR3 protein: CASSLLPGQVEKLFF
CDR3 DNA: TGTGCCAGCAGTTTACTCCCCGGACAGGTGGAAAAACTGTTTTTT

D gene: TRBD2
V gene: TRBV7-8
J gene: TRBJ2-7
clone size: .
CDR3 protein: CASSLGPGGYEQYF
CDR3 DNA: TGTGCCAGCAGCTTAGGGCCGGGGGGCTACGAGCAGTACTTC

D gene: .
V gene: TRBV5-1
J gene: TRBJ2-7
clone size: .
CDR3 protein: CASRNRQDFYEQYF
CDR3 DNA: TGCGCCAGCCGTAATCGACAGGATTTCTACGAGCAGTACTTC

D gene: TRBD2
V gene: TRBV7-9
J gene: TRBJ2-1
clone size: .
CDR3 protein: CASSPVGTSDYNEQFF
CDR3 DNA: TGTGCCAGCAGCCCCGTCGGGACTAGCGATTACAATGAGCAGTTCTTC

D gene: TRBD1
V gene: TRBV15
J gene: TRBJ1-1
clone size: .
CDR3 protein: CATSRDRSEVGAFF
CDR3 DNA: TGTGCCACCAGCAGGGACAGGTCGGAGGTCGGAGCTTTCTTT

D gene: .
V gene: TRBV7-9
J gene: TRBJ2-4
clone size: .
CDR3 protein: CASSPPLGIGGNIQYF
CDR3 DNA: TGTGCCAGCAGCCCCCCACTAGGAATTGGTGGAAACATTCAGTACTTC